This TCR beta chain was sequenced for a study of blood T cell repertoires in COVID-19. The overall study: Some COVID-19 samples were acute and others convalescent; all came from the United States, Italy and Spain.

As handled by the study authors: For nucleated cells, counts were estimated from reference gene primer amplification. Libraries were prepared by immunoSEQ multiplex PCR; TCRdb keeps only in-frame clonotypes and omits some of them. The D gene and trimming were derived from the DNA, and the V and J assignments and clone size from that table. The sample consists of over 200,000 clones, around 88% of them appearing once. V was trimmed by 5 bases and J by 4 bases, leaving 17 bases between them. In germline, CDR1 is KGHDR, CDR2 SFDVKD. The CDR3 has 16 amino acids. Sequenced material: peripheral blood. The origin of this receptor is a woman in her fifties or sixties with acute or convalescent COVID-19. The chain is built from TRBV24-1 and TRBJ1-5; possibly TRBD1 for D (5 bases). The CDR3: CATSGATGEPNQPQHF. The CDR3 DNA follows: TGTGCCACCAGTGGAGCCACAGGCGAACCGAATCAGCCCCAGCATTTT.